These 6 T cell receptor beta chains came from one sample sequenced in a study of T cell repertoires in cytomegalovirus infection. No antigen has been identified for these receptors. TCRdb ran MiXCR on the reads and lists one entry per CDR3 protein. This sample has 450,000 to 600,000 distinct CDR3 sequences; roughly a third occur once, and the top ten carry 17%. The sequences come from cultured PBMCs, collected from culture after CMV antigen stimulation. These receptors were collected from a human donor in good health (CMV status not recorded). Some clones in this sample may be carry-over from other donors' samples.

The chain combines TRBV20-1 with TRBJ2-1; 13 bases map to TRBD2. The J segment lost 8 bases and the V segment lost 3 bases, leaving 10 bases of the junction unmatched. There are 16 residues in the CDR3. The germline V gene encodes CDR1 DFQATT and CDR2 SNEGSKA (reference sequence). Here the CDR3 reads CSARELAGGPQDEQFF. CDR3 bases: TGCAGTGCTAGGGAACTAGCGGGAGGGCCTCAGGATGAGCAGTTCTTC.

This clonotype was counted many times. The chain carries TRBV7-2 and TRBJ2-2; D remains ambiguous. CDR1 and CDR2 from the germline V gene are SGHTA and FQGNSA. With 2 bases removed from V and 0 bases from J, the gap between germline ends came to 22 bases. There are 20 residues in the CDR3. The CDR3 DNA follows: TGTGCCAGCAGCTTATTCCGTTGGCCTAGGGATGGATCGAACACCGGGGAGCTGTTTTTT. This encodes CASSLFRWPRDGSNTGELFF.

The rearrangement joins TRBV20-1 to TRBJ2-3, with 9 bases aligning to TRBD1. The V gene end was trimmed by 6 bases and the J gene end by 1 base; junction bases not matched to a gene: 14. The germline gives CDR1 DFQATT, CDR2 SNEGSKA (reference sequence). The length of the CDR3 is 17 residues. CDR3 sequence reads: CSALILMTGGRTDTQYF. As DNA, the CDR3 is TGCAGTGCCCTCATCTTAATGACAGGGGGACGCACAGATACGCAGTATTTT.

A few counts support this clonotype. This chain links TRBV11-1 with TRBJ1-1; D perhaps matches TRBD1 (5 bases). With 5 bases removed from V and 2 bases from J, the gap between germline ends came to 15 bases. The germline gives CDR1 SGHAT, CDR2 FQDESV (reference sequence). This CDR3 is built from 15 residues. The CDR3 coding sequence is TGTGCCAGCAGCGCCCGCCGGGACCACAACACTGAAGCTTTCTTT. Translated: CASSARRDHNTEAFF.

This clonotype was seen more than once but under ten times. The chain carries TRBV4-3 and TRBJ1-5, with unresolved D. V was shortened by 3 bases and J by 7 bases, with 13 bases between the two germline ends. Germline V gene sequence: CDR1 LGHNA, CDR2 YSLEER. The CDR3 covers 14 residues. The CDR3 region has the DNA TGCGCCAGCAGCCACGACCCCGGGCAGCAGCCCCAGCATTTT. This sequence encodes CASSHDPGQQPQHF.

This clonotype was observed a few times. The chain joins TRBV12-3 or TRBV12-4 to TRBJ2-7, with D perhaps matching TRBD1 or TRBD2 (5 bases each). The length of the CDR3 is 16 residues. V was clipped by 3 bases and J by 3 bases, with 18 bases between them. This CDR3 reads CASSLPRVRGYYEQYF. As DNA, the CDR3 is TGTGCCAGCAGTTTGCCCAGGGTCCGGGGCTACTACGAGCAGTACTTC.